What follows are 20 T cell receptor beta chains derived from one specimen sequenced in a study of vaccination effects on CD4 cells after COVID-19. Method: immunoSEQ multiplex PCR; TCRdb's copy keeps in-frame clones and lacks some. The sample includes around 30,000 clones, 65% to 75% of them seen just once. These TCRs' antigens remain unknown. Antigen-specific CD4+ T cells were expanded (with viral peptide pools) by the ViraFEST assay ahead of sequencing. Cells that had been cultured for 10 days were the source of isolated CD4+ T cells. Two-dose vaccination with either BNT162b2 or mRNA-1273 was given to the participants. The material sequenced was CD4+ T cells from PBMCs cultured with HCoV-OC43 spike peptides, taken after COVID-19 vaccination. Stated subset: HCoV-OC43 spike overlapping peptide pool stimulation. The receptors derive from a human donor who received a COVID-19 vaccine.

This clone has more than one count but fewer than ten. The chain has TRBV3-1 (or the pseudogene TRBV3-2) and TRBJ2-2; D is ambiguous. The CDR3 is 15 residues long. Trimming pared 2 bases from V and 1 base from J, leaving 8 bases between. Germline lookup yields CDR1 LGHDT and CDR2 YNNKEL (reference sequence). The CDR3 DNA reads TGTGCCAGCAGCCAAATGGTCGGGAACACCGGGGAGCTGTTTTTT. This gives the protein CASSQMVGNTGELFF.

This sequence joins TRBV10-2 and TRBJ2-1; 9 bases align to TRBD1. V trimming: 6 bases; J trimming: 3 bases; junction bases outside the gene matches: 6. Germline values: CDR1 WSHSY, CDR2 SAAADI. The CDR3 is made up of 15 amino acids. The CDR3 loop is CASRQGQGFYNEQFF. The CDR3 bases are TGCGCCAGCAGGCAAGGACAGGGGTTCTACAATGAGCAGTTCTTC.

The J gene is TRBJ2-7, the V gene TRBV14, with no clear D. V dropped 9 bases and J dropped 2 bases, with 20 bases sitting between them. There are 15 residues in the CDR3. From germline, CDR1 is SGHDN and CDR2 FVKESK. CDR3 bases: TGTGCCAGTCTTTCACTAACAAGCGTTACCTACGAGCAGTACTTC. Translated, it gives CASLSLTSVTYEQYF. Full variable domain (missing parts from reference TRBV14 and TRBJ2-7): EAGVTQFPSHSVIEKGQTVTLRCDPISGHDNLYWYRRVMGKEIKFLLHFVKESKQDESGMPNNRFLAERTGGTYSTLKVQPAELEDSGVYFCASLSLTSVTYEQYFGPGTRLTVT.

The chain links TRBV5-4 to TRBJ2-1; a possible D gene is TRBD1 (6 bases). Trimming shortened V by 1 base and J by 11 bases, and 7 bases separated the two germline ends. The CDR3 has 11 residues. Germline CDR1 and CDR2: SGHNT and YYREEE (reference sequence). The CDR3: CASSLRDKQFF. The CDR3 nucleotides are TGTGCCAGCAGCTTGCGGGACAAGCAGTTCTTC.

J is TRBJ1-1 and V is TRBV6-5; no reliable D call. The germline gives CDR1 MNHEY, CDR2 SVGAGI. The CDR3 is made up of 11 amino acids. V was cut by 6 bases and J by 8 bases, with 10 bases left in between. The CDR3 loop is CASSTAGEAFF. DNA for the CDR3: TGTGCCAGCAGCACGGCCGGAGAAGCTTTCTTT.

The chain links TRBV4-2 to TRBJ2-5, with D tentatively TRBD1 (6 bases). V was pared by 0 bases and J by 5 bases, with 10 bases between. The germline CDR1 and CDR2 sequences are LGHNA and YNFKEQ. CDR3 length equals 14 residues. The CDR3 loop is CASSQDLRGETQYF. For the CDR3, the DNA is TGTGCCAGCAGCCAAGATCTGAGGGGGGAGACCCAGTACTTC.

This rearrangement joins TRBV7-9 to TRBJ1-1; TRBD1 is a possible D gene (5 bases). This CDR3 is 15 amino acids long. Per germline, CDR1 SEHNR and CDR2 FQNEAQ (reference sequence). The V end was cut by 5 bases, the J end by 4 bases, with 17 bases between. CDR3 DNA: TGTGCCAGCAGCCTCAACACAGGAAGGTCCACTGAAGCTTTCTTT. Translation gives CASSLNTGRSTEAFF.

This sequence joins TRBV6-5 and TRBJ2-7; D gene unclear. The CDR3 length is 15 residues. Trimming stripped 2 bases from V and 0 bases from J, with 11 bases between. CDR1 MNHEY and CDR2 SVGAGI come from the germline V gene. CDR3: CASSYGGSSSYEQYF. The CDR3 nucleotides are TGTGCCAGCAGTTACGGCGGCAGCAGCTCCTACGAGCAGTACTTC.

This clone was seen once. This chain joins TRBV7-4 and TRBJ2-7, with D possibly matching TRBD1 (6 bases). Germline V gives CDR1 SGHVT, CDR2 SQSDAQ. V lost 3 bases and J lost 2, with 20 bases in between. The CDR3 is made up of 17 amino acids. The CDR3: CASSFSAGQKITYEQYF. The CDR3 DNA sequence: TGTGCCAGCAGCTTTAGCGCCGGACAGAAAATTACCTACGAGCAGTACTTC.

The count of this clone is one. The rearrangement joins TRBV4-1 to TRBJ1-4; TRBD1 might be the D (6 bases). The CDR3 loop spans 16 amino acids. Trimming stripped 0 bases from V and 4 bases from J, with 12 bases between. Germline CDR1 reads MGHRA; CDR2 reads YSYEKL. As DNA, the CDR3 is TGCGCCAGCAGCCAAGATAGGACAGTGAATAATGAAAAACTGTTTTTT. The encoded protein is CASSQDRTVNNEKLFF.

This chain links TRBV9 with TRBJ2-1; D ambiguous. The CDR3 is 11 amino acids. The germline V and J ends were trimmed by 4 bases and 10 bases, with 9 bases remaining between them. Germline V gene sequence: CDR1 SGDLS, CDR2 YYNGEE. The CDR3 nucleotides read TGTGCCAGCAGCCCTCTCCGGGAGCAGTTCTTC. Encoded protein: CASSPLREQFF.

J is TRBJ1-2 and V is TRBV11-2; TRBD1 might be the D (5 bases). Germline V lookup: CDR1 SGHAT, CDR2 FQNNGV. The CDR3 loop spans 15 amino acids. V was shortened by 3 bases and J by 4 bases, with 15 bases between the two germline ends. The CDR3 nucleotides read TGTGCCAGCAGCTTGGGGCAGGGAGTAGGCTATGGCTACACCTTC. Its protein product is CASSLGQGVGYGYTF.

The chain links TRBV11-2 to TRBJ2-1; D not certain. The CDR3 covers 15 residues. V was clipped by 5 bases and J by 6 bases, with 17 bases between them. Germline loops: CDR1 SGHAT, CDR2 FQNNGV. In nucleotides, the CDR3 is TGTGCCAGCAGCCTTATTGGTCAAGGCGGCAATGAGCAGTTCTTC. It encodes CASSLIGQGGNEQFF.

The chain is built from TRBV5-1 and TRBJ2-1, with D uncertain. Trimming pared 2 bases from V and 7 bases from J, leaving 16 bases between. The CDR3 is 15 residues long. Germline-derived CDR1 and CDR2 are SGHRS and YFSETQ. CDR3 sequence: CASSFRPQVGNEQFF. The CDR3 coding sequence is TGCGCCAGCAGCTTCCGGCCCCAGGTAGGAAATGAGCAGTTCTTC.

This clone was detected a few times. The chain couples TRBV5-4 to TRBJ1-6; the match to TRBD1 covers 7 bases. CDR3 length equals 16 residues. Germline V CDR1 and CDR2: SGHNT, YYREEE (reference sequence). The ends lost 0 bases at V and 5 bases at J; junction bases unmatched: 5. The CDR3 is CASSLETGSNNSPLHF. DNA of the CDR3: TGTGCCAGCAGCTTGGAGACAGGGTCAAATAATTCACCCCTCCACTTT. The variable domain in full, with the rest retrieved from reference TRBV5-4 and TRBJ1-6, is ETGVTQSPTHLIKTRGQQVTLRCSSQSGHNTVSWYQQALGQGPQFIFQYYREEENGRGNFPPRFSGLQFPNYSSELNVNALELDDSALYLCASSLETGSNNSPLHFGNGTRLTVT.

The DNA for the CDR3 is TGTGCCAGCAGCCTGACGGATACTTCCTACAATGAGCAGTTCTTC. It is translated as CASSLTDTSYNEQFF. This chain connects TRBV7-9 to TRBJ2-1; the D is unclear. Trimming took 5 bases from V and 1 from J, leaving 12 bases between them. CDR3 length: 15 residues. The V gene's germline CDR1 is SEHNR and CDR2 FQNEAQ (reference sequence).

The chain combines TRBV9 with TRBJ2-1, with D unresolved. This CDR3 is 13 amino acids long. Germline V CDR1 and CDR2: SGDLS, YYNGEE. Trimming cost V 2 bases and J 6 bases, with 9 bases left between them. CDR3 in amino acids: CASSVGWTNEQFF. The CDR3 nucleotides read TGTGCCAGCAGCGTCGGGTGGACCAATGAGCAGTTCTTC.

This clone was observed once. This chain joins TRBV12-3 or TRBV12-4 and TRBJ2-1; D remains ambiguous. The CDR3 is 11 residues long. Between the trimmed V and J ends, which lost 3 bases and 10 bases, there was a span of 7 bases. CDR3 sequence reads: CASSFMWEQFF. CDR3 coding DNA: TGTGCCAGCAGTTTTATGTGGGAGCAGTTCTTC.

The sample holds a few counts of this clone. This chain joins TRBV5-1 and TRBJ1-3, with D uncertain. Trimming left V 0 bases short and J 7 bases short, with 17 bases between. The germline V gene encodes CDR1 SGHRS and CDR2 YFSETQ. The CDR3 extends over 16 amino acids. CDR3 in amino acids: CASSLDGWSLENTIYF. In DNA, the CDR3 is TGCGCCAGCAGCTTGGATGGTTGGTCCCTCGAGAACACCATATATTTT. The variable domain in full, completed from reference TRBV5-1 and TRBJ1-3, reads KAGVTQTPRYLIKTRGQQVTLSCSPISGHRSVSWYQQTPGQGLQFLFEYFSETQRNKGNFPGRFSGRQFSNSRSEMNVSTLELGDSALYLCASSLDGWSLENTIYFGEGSWLTVV.

V and J are TRBV14 and TRBJ2-7; D unclear. The V end was cut by 0 bases, the J end by 2 bases, with 23 bases between. The CDR3 totals 19 residues. CDR1 is SGHDN, CDR2 FVKESK, per germline. CDR3: CASSQDPPQKARTPYEQYF. In nucleotides, the CDR3 is TGTGCCAGCAGCCAAGATCCCCCGCAAAAGGCCCGTACCCCCTACGAGCAGTACTTC.